Here is one TCR beta chain with its context. Its specificity is not known. Both 60 Vbeta primers and 13 Jbeta primers went into the PCR. Original processing notes: In a later analysis, roughly 11 million of approximately 81 million unique beta chains occurred in at least two donors. Clones were read by immunoSEQ multiplex PCR, and TCRdb kept only the in-frame ones, dropping some. The V and J calls and clone size are taken from that table; D and trimming were inferred from the DNA. The table has about 110,000 clones, roughly 82% seen once. Trimming removed 6 bases from V and 7 bases from J; junction bases left unmatched: 9. Germline V gives CDR1 SNHLY, CDR2 FYNNEI. The CDR3 loop spans 15 amino acids. This entry comes from a study of cytomegalovirus exposure and HLA in healthy donors. General study findings and limits: Accurate predictions that matched the HLA-A and HLA-B alleles of most subjects were reportedly made from TCR beta sequences. In terms of immune exposure information, only CMV serostatus was available. The listing of some 170 TCR beta chains classed them as cytomegalovirus-associated.

The chain uses TRBV2 and TRBJ2-1; 10 positions match TRBD2. The receptor was isolated from a man aged 25-40 years in good health and CMV-seropositive. Sequencing was performed on PBMCs. In nucleotides, the CDR3 is TGTGCCAGCAGGGGGGGACTAGCGAGTTTGAATGAGCAGTTCTTC. Encoded protein: CASRGGLASLNEQFF.